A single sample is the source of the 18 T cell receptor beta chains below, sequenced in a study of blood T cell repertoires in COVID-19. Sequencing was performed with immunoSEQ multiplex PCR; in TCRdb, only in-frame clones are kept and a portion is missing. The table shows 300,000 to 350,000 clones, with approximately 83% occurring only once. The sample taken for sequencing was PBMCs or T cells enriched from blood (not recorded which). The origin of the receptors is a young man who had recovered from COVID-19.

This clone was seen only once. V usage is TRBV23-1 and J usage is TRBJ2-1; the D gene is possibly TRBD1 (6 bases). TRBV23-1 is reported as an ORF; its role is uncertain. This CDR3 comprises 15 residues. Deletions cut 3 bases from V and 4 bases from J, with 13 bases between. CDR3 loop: CASSQPQGIYNEQFF. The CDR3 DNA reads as TGCGCCAGCAGTCAGCCGCAGGGGATTTACAATGAGCAGTTCTTC.

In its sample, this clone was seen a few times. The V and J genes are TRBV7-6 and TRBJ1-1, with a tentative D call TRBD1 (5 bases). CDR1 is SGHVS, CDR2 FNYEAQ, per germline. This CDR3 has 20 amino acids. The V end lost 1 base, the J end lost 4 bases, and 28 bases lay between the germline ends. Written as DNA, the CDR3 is TGTGCCAGCAGCTTAGAGCCCCCAAATCGCCTCCAGGGTGCGTTCACTGAAGCTTTCTTT. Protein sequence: CASSLEPPNRLQGAFTEAFF. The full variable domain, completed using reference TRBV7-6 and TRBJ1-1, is GAGVSQSPRYKVTKRGQDVALRCDPISGHVSLYWYRQALGQGPEFLTYFNYEAQQDKSGLPNDRFSAERPEGSISTLTIQRTEQRDSAMYRCASSLEPPNRLQGAFTEAFFGQGTRLTVV.

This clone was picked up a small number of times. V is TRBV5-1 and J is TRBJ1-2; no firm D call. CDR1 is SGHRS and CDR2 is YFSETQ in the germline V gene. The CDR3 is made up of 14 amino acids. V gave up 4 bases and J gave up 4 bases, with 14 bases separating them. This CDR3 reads CASSEGGRGYGYTF. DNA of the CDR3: TGCGCCAGCAGCGAAGGAGGAAGAGGCTATGGCTACACCTTC.

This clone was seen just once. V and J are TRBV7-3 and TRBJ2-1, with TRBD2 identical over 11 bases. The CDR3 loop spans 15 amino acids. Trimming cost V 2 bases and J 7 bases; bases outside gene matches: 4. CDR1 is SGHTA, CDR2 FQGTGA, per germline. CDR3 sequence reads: CASSLGPSGGNEQFF. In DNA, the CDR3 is TGTGCCAGCAGCTTAGGGCCTAGCGGGGGGAATGAGCAGTTCTTC.

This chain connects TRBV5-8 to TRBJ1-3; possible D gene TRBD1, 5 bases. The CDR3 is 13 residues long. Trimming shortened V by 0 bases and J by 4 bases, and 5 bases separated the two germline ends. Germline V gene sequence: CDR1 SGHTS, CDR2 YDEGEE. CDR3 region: CASSLDRGNTIYF. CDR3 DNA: TGTGCCAGCAGCTTGGACAGGGGAAACACCATATATTTT.

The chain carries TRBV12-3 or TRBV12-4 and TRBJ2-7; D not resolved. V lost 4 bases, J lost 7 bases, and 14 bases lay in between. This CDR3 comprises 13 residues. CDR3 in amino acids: CASSYTRFGEQYF. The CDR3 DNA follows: TGTGCCAGCAGTTATACGCGCTTCGGGGAGCAGTACTTC.

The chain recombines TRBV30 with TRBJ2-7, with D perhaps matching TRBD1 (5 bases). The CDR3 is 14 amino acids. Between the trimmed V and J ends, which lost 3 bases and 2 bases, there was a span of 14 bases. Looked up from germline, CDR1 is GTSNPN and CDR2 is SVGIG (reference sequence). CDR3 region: CAWRKGQAPYEQYF. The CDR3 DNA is TGTGCCTGGAGAAAAGGACAAGCACCCTACGAGCAGTACTTC. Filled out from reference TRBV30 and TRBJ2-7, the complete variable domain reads SQTIHQWPATLVQPVGSPLSLECTVEGTSNPNLYWYRQAAGRGLQLLFYSVGIGQISSEVPQNLSASRPQDRQFILSSKKLLLSDSGFYLCAWRKGQAPYEQYFGPGTRLTVT.

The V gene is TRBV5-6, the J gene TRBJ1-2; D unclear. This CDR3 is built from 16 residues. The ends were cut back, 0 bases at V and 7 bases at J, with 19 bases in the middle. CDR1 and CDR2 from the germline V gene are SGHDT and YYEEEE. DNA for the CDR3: TGTGCCAGCAGCTTGGATAGACGGGAAACCCACGGTGGCTACACCTTC. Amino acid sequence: CASSLDRRETHGGYTF.

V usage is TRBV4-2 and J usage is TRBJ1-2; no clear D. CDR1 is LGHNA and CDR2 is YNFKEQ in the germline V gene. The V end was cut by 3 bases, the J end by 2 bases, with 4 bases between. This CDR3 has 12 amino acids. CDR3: CASSHPNYGYTF. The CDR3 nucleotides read TGTGCCAGCAGCCACCCAAACTATGGCTACACCTTC.

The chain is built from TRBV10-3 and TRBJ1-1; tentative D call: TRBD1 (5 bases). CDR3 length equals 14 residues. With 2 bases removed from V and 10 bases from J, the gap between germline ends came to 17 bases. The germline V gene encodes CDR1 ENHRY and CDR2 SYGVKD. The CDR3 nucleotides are TGTGCCATCAGTGAGACAGACACTCCTGGGGCAGCTTTCTTT. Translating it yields CAISETDTPGAAFF.

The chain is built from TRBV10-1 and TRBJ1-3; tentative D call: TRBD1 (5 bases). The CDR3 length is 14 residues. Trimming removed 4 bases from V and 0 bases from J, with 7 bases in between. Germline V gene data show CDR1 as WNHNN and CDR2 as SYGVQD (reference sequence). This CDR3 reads CASSAGDSGNTIYF. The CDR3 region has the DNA TGCGCCAGCAGTGCGGGGGACTCTGGAAACACCATATATTTT.

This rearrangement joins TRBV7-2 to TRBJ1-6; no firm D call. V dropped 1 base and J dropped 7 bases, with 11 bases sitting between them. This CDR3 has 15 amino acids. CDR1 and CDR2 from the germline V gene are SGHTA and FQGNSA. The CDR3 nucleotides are TGTGCCAGCAGCTTAGGTGTGCGGAGCAATTCACCCCTCCACTTT. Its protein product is CASSLGVRSNSPLHF.

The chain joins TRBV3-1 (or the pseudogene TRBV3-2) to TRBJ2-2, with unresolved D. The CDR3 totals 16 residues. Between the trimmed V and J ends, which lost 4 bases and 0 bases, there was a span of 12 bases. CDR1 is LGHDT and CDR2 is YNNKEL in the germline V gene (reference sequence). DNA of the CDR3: TGTGCCAGCAGCCCCCGTCGTAGAACGAACACCGGGGAGCTGTTTTTT. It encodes CASSPRRRTNTGELFF.

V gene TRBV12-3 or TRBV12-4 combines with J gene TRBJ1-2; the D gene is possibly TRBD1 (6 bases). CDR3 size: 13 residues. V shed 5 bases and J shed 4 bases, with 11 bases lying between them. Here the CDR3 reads CASSETGFYGYTF. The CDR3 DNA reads TGTGCCAGCAGTGAGACAGGATTCTATGGCTACACCTTC.

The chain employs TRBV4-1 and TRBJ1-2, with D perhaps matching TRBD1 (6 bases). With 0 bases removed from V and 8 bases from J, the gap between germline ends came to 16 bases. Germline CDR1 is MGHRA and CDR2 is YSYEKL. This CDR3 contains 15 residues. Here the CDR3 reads CASSQEGGGRSGYTF. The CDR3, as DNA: TGCGCCAGCAGCCAAGAAGGCGGGGGCCGGTCGGGCTACACCTTC.

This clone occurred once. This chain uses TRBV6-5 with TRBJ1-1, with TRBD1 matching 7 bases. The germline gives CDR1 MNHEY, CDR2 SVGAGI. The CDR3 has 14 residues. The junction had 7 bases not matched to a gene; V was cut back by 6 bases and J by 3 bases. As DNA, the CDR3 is TGTGCCAGCAGCCAGACAGGGCCCGACACTGAAGCTTTCTTT. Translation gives CASSQTGPDTEAFF.

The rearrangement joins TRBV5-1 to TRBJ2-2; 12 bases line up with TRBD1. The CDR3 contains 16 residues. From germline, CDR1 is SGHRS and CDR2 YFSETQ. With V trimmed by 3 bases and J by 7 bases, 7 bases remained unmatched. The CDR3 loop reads CASSSPGTGGIGELFF. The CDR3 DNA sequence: TGCGCCAGCAGCTCCCCCGGGACAGGGGGCATCGGGGAGCTGTTTTTT.

Written as DNA, the CDR3 is TGTGCCAGTAGTGGAGTACTAGCGGGCTGGATGGAGACCCAGTACTTC. Protein sequence: CASSGVLAGWMETQYF. The gene calls are TRBV19 and TRBJ2-5; 9 bases agree with TRBD2. The CDR3 length is 16 residues. The trim removed 5 bases at V and 5 bases at J, leaving 12 bases unmatched. Germline loops: CDR1 LNHDA, CDR2 SQIVND (reference sequence).